Listed below are T cell receptor beta chains from one sample, sequenced in a study. TCRdb itself ran the reads through MiXCR, one entry per CDR3 protein. Of 900 to 1,400 distinct CDR3 sequences listed, around two fifths are singletons. Sequenced sample: CD8+ T cells (not recorded whether cultured). The receptors stem from a male donor. Each CDR3 is given without its conserved first and last residue. Fields, in order: J gene, clone size, D gene, V gene, CDR3 protein. A D gene is named only where the DNA matches it firmly. Rows may omit the clone size; those that give it use once, few, many or a size class.

TRBJ2-5 many . TRBV19 ASSSRAAETQY
TRBJ2-7 few . TRBV19 TSSSRSAYEQY
TRBJ1-5 medium-sized . TRBV19 ASSPRSGQPQH
TRBJ1-2 . TRBD1 TRBV19 ASSIDHRGRDGYT
TRBJ1-2 . . TRBV19 ASGINAEWGYT
TRBJ1-1 medium-sized . TRBV19 ASSVVSTTEAF
TRBJ2-7 few . TRBV19 ASSMFDSSYEQY
TRBJ2-1 . . TRBV19 ASSIRSGDNQS
TRBJ2-3 many . TRBV20-1 SAVSDTQY
TRBJ2-5 . . TRBV7-3 ASSLTGAETQY
TRBJ1-6 medium-sized . TRBV6-1 ASSEWARQNNSPLH
TRBJ2-5 . . TRBV27 ASSFSTAGRETQY
TRBJ2-7 . . TRBV19 ASSIKSSYEQY
TRBJ1-1 many . TRBV2 ATWTENMNTEAF
TRBJ1-2 . . TRBV19 ASSINAECYS
TRBJ2-3 medium-sized . TRBV19 ASSPVSTDTQY
TRBJ1-2 . . TRBV19 ASSITSVNGCT
TRBJ2-3 . TRBD1 TRBV7-6 ASSLTGTGAWDTQY
TRBJ1-1 medium-sized . TRBV9 ASSVALGMNTEAF
TRBJ1-2 medium-sized . TRBV19 ASSWTVLYGYT
TRBJ2-1 . TRBD2 TRBV19 ASSINSGWGGQF
TRBJ2-1 few . TRBV19 ASSIFGRGEQF
TRBJ2-2 medium-sized TRBD1 TRBV20-1 SAPGGPNKNTGELF